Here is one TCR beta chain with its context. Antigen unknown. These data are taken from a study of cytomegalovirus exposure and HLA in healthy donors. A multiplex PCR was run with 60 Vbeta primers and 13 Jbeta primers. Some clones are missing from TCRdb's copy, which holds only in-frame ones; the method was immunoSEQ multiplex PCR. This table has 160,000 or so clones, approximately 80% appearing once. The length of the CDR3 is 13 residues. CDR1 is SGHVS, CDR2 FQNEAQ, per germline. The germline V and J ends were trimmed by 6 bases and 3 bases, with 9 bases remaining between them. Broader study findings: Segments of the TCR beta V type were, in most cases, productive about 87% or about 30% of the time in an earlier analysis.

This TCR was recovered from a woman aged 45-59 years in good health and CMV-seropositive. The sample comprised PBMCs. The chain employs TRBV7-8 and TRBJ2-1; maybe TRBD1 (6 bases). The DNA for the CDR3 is TGTGCCAGCAGGGGACAACTCTACAATGAGCAGTTCTTC. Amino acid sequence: CASRGQLYNEQFF.